A selection of T cell receptor beta chains follows, all from one sample in a study of Ad26.COV2.S vaccination and SARS-CoV-2 variants. Repertoires were generated with immunoSEQ multiplex PCR, while TCRdb's copy carries only in-frame clones and drops some. The sample consists of about 320,000 clones, 90% of them appearing once. Here the sequenced sample was peripheral blood, taken in a trial of Ad26.COV2.S vaccine versus placebo. The source of these receptors is a person between 18 and 60 years old who received the Ad26.COV2.S COVID-19 vaccine or a placebo. Both conserved end residues are part of each CDR3. A D gene is named only where the DNA matches it firmly. Expanded clones are given a class, and other clones once, few, many or no size at all.

clone_size	v_call	d_call	j_call	cdr3_nt	cdr3_aa
-	TRBV6-5	TRBD1	TRBJ1-1	TGTGCCAGCAGACTAACAGGGGGAACTGAAGCTTTCTTT	CASRLTGGTEAFF
once	TRBV13	-	TRBJ1-5	TGTGCCAGCAGCCTGACCGGGGTCGATCAGCCCCAGCATTTT	CASSLTGVDQPQHF
-	TRBV10-3	TRBD2	TRBJ2-3	TGTGCCATCAGTGAGACAGCCTCTAGCGGGAGGGCCAGGGATACGCAGTATTTT	CAISETASSGRARDTQYF
-	TRBV29-1	-	TRBJ1-1	TGCAGCGTTGAGTTCGACACTGAAGCTTTCTTT	CSVEFDTEAFF
-	TRBV7-9	-	TRBJ1-6	TGTGCCAGCAGCTCGTACGAGAATTCACCCCTCCACTTT	CASSSYENSPLHF
-	TRBV4-3	-	TRBJ2-4	TGCGCCAGCATGGGACCCCCAGAAAACATTCAGTACTTC	CASMGPPENIQYF
-	TRBV13	TRBD2	TRBJ2-3	TGTGCCAGCAGCTCCCCGGTAGCGGGGGGTACAGATACGCAGTATTTT	CASSSPVAGGTDTQYF
-	TRBV2	-	TRBJ1-4	TGTGCCAGCAGTGAATTAGAAGGGGAAAAACTGTTTTTT	CASSELEGEKLFF
-	TRBV27	TRBD1	TRBJ1-1	TGTGCCAGCACCCCGGGACAGGGGGCGTTTAGGAACACTGAAGCTTTCTTT	CASTPGQGAFRNTEAFF
few	TRBV12-3/TRBV12-4	TRBD1	TRBJ1-2	TGTGCCAGCAGTTTCGGGGACAGGGCTGGCTACACCTTC	CASSFGDRAGYTF
-	TRBV5-1	-	TRBJ1-6	TGCGCCAGCAGTCCTACATCGGGAGAATCACCCCTCCACTTT	CASSPTSGESPLHF
-	TRBV28	TRBD1	TRBJ2-2	TGTGCCAGCAGTCCCGGACAGGTGAACACCGGGGAGCTGTTTTTT	CASSPGQVNTGELFF
once	TRBV6-5	TRBD1	TRBJ1-5	TGTGCCAGCAGTCGACAGGGTAGTAGCAATCAGCCCCAGCATTTT	CASSRQGSSNQPQHF
-	TRBV5-4	-	TRBJ1-2	TGTGCCAGCAGCCTACCCGGGGCAGGTGCCTATGGCTACACCTTC	CASSLPGAGAYGYTF
-	TRBV19	-	TRBJ1-2	TGTGCCAGTAGCCAAGAACAGGGTAACTATGGCTACACCTTC	CASSQEQGNYGYTF
once	TRBV19	-	TRBJ1-2	TGTGCCAGCTTGCGGGGTTGGGGCTACACCTTC	CASLRGWGYTF
-	TRBV30	-	TRBJ2-3	TGTGCCTGGAGTATGGGAGGAGTTTCGGATACGCAGTATTTT	CAWSMGGVSDTQYF
once	TRBV12-3/TRBV12-4	-	TRBJ1-2	TGTGCCAGCAGCCGTAAACCAGGTTGGGGCTACACCTTC	CASSRKPGWGYTF
-	TRBV15	-	TRBJ1-1	TGTGCCACCAGGGCACAGTATTACACTGAAGCTTTCTTT	CATRAQYYTEAFF
-	TRBV28	-	TRBJ1-5	TGTGCCAGCAGTGAAGGCACAGGGATTATCAAGCCCCAGCATTTT	CASSEGTGIIKPQHF
once	TRBV3-1/TRBV3-2	TRBD1	TRBJ1-1	TGTGCCAGCAGCCAACGACAGGGGGCCACTGAAGCTTTCTTT	CASSQRQGATEAFF
-	TRBV11-3	-	TRBJ1-2	TGTGCCAGCAGCGCCTTTCCCGGGACCGAATATGGCTACACCTTC	CASSAFPGTEYGYTF
-	TRBV18	-	TRBJ1-2	TGTGCCAGCTCACCTCTCGGGGAGGGGAGAGGCTACACCTTC	CASSPLGEGRGYTF
-	TRBV30	-	TRBJ1-5	TGTGCCTGGAGGGGGACAAGAGGAGGTAGCAATCAGCCCCAGCATTTT	CAWRGTRGGSNQPQHF
-	TRBV9	-	TRBJ2-1	TGTGCCAGCAGCGGGAATAGTCCCAATGAGCAGTTCTTC	CASSGNSPNEQFF
-	TRBV5-5	-	TRBJ2-6	TGTGCCAGCAGCTTGGGGACTGGGGCCAACGTCCTGACTTTC	CASSLGTGANVLTF
-	TRBV19	TRBD1	TRBJ1-2	TGTGCCAGTAGGGGGAGCGACAGGGGACGTGGCTACACCTTC	CASRGSDRGRGYTF
-	TRBV6-2/TRBV6-3	TRBD1	TRBJ1-1	TGTGCCAGCAGTCACAGGGGAATGAACACTGAAGCTTTCTTT	CASSHRGMNTEAFF
-	TRBV7-6	-	TRBJ1-3	TGTGCCAGCAGCTTAGTTTCATCCCCAATAAACTCTGGAAACACCATATATTTT	CASSLVSSPINSGNTIYF
-	TRBV4-3	-	TRBJ2-5	TGCGCCAGCAGCCACACCGGGGCTGGGGAGACCCAGTACTTC	CASSHTGAGETQYF
-	TRBV11-3	-	TRBJ1-4	TGTGCCAGCAGCTTATCGGGTGAAAAACTGTTTTTT	CASSLSGEKLFF
-	TRBV7-2	TRBD1	TRBJ2-1	TGTGCCAGCAGCTTAAGGGATGTGGGAATCAGGGGGAATGAGCAGTTCTTC	CASSLRDVGIRGNEQFF
-	TRBV6-2/TRBV6-3	-	TRBJ1-1	TGTGCCAGCAGTCCCTTAATGAACACTGAAGCTTTCTTT	CASSPLMNTEAFF
-	TRBV6-2/TRBV6-3	-	TRBJ2-2	TGTGCCAGCAGTTATCCGGGGGAGCTGTTTTTT	CASSYPGELFF
-	TRBV4-3	-	TRBJ2-1	TGCGCCAGCAGCCAAGGGGCAGAGGGGTATAAGTTCTTC	CASSQGAEGYKFF
-	TRBV7-2	TRBD1	TRBJ1-1	TGTGCCAGCAGCGGTCGACAGGGACGAGAGGCTTTCTTT	CASSGRQGREAFF
-	TRBV6-5	-	TRBJ2-3	TGTGCCAGCAGCCAGAGCACAGATACGCAGTATTTT	CASSQSTDTQYF
-	TRBV9	-	TRBJ1-1	TGTGCCAGCAGCGTAGTGGCGGGAGGACGGGGGAACACTGAAGCTTTCTTT	CASSVVAGGRGNTEAFF
-	TRBV4-3	-	TRBJ2-1	TGCGCCAGCAGCCAAGATCGACTGTTCAATGAGCAGTTCTTC	CASSQDRLFNEQFF
-	TRBV6-5	TRBD1	TRBJ2-2	TGTGCCAGCAGTTTCCTCGGACAGGGGGGTACCGGGGAGCTGTTTTTT	CASSFLGQGGTGELFF
-	TRBV7-9	-	TRBJ1-1	TGTGCCAGCAGCTTTCCGGGGGGGAACACTGAAGCTTTCTTT	CASSFPGGNTEAFF
few	TRBV30	-	TRBJ1-3	TGTGCCTGGGGCAGGGGCTCTGGAAACACCATATATTTT	CAWGRGSGNTIYF
-	TRBV19	-	TRBJ1-1	TGTGCCAGTAGTATAGTTGCAGGGGCGCCCGCTGAAGCTTTCTTT	CASSIVAGAPAEAFF
-	TRBV4-3	TRBD1	TRBJ2-7	TGCGCCAGCAGCCAAGATGAGGGACAGGGGCCCTACGAGCAGTACTTC	CASSQDEGQGPYEQYF
few	TRBV7-2	-	TRBJ2-5	TGTGCCAGCAGCCAAGGGACTGCATCACAAGAGACCCAGTACTTC	CASSQGTASQETQYF
-	TRBV7-2	-	TRBJ2-1	TGTGCCAGCAGCCCAACTTACCGACAGGCTGAGAGTGAGCAGTTCTTC	CASSPTYRQAESEQFF
-	TRBV7-8	-	TRBJ1-6	TGTGCCAGCAGCTTAGAGGTCCTTCAGTCCTATAATTCACCCCTCCACTTT	CASSLEVLQSYNSPLHF
-	TRBV7-9	TRBD1	TRBJ1-3	TGTGCCAGCAGCGAAAACAGGGGGGTTGGAAACACCATATATTTT	CASSENRGVGNTIYF
-	TRBV4-3	TRBD2	TRBJ2-3	TGCGCCAGCAGCCAAGTGGGCCTAGCGGGAGATACGCAGTATTTT	CASSQVGLAGDTQYF
-	TRBV6-5	-	TRBJ1-1	TGTGCCAGCAGTTGGGGACAACTTTACACTGAAGCTTTCTTT	CASSWGQLYTEAFF
-	TRBV4-3	-	TRBJ2-1	TGCGCCAGCAGCCAAGGTGAGGTAGGGATCAATGAGCAGTTCTTC	CASSQGEVGINEQFF
once	TRBV5-1	-	TRBJ1-4	TGCGCCAGCAGCTTGGGGGGAGATATCAATGAAAAACTGTTTTTT	CASSLGGDINEKLFF
-	TRBV7-8	-	TRBJ1-4	TGTGCCAGCAGCCCGCAGGGAGGGGGGACTAATGAAAAACTGTTTTTT	CASSPQGGGTNEKLFF